This T cell receptor (beta chain) was retrieved from a study of shared clonotypes between healthy human individuals. Study observations and caveats: About 4.5% of naive CD4 clonotypes were common to a handful of donors.

Each subset's genomic DNA was shared equally among a number of immunoSEQ plates. TCRdb's copy holds only in-frame clones and misses some; the assay was immunoSEQ multiplex PCR. Here the sample spans roughly 1.4 million clones, less than 99% being singletons. Worth noting for this clone: The antigen is unknown.

CDR1 and CDR2 from the germline V gene are SGHAT and FQNNGV. This CDR3 has 16 residues. V shed 5 bases and J 4 bases; nucleotides not matched to a gene: 10. This chain connects TRBV11-2 to TRBJ2-5, with 10 bases identical to TRBD2. The specimen sequenced was naive CD4+ T cells sorted from blood. The subset here: CD45RA+ positively selected. This clonotype originated in a man younger than 40 in good health. This chain's CDR3 is CASSPGKAGGPETQYF. The CDR3 DNA sequence: TGTGCCAGCAGCCCCGGGAAAGCGGGAGGGCCAGAGACCCAGTACTTC. The full variable domain, completed using reference TRBV11-2 and TRBJ2-5, is EAGVAQSPRYKIIEKRQSVAFWCNPISGHATLYWYQQILGQGPKLLIQFQNNGVVDDSQLPKDRFSAERLKGVDSTLKIQPAKLEDSAVYLCASSPGKAGGPETQYFGPGTRLLVL.